This TCR beta chain was obtained from a study of CD8 T cells in ankylosing spondylitis. Study findings and constraints: Several of the motif variants were reported before in synovial fluid and blood from reactive arthritis. Eight highly homologous variants formed a TCR beta motif that appeared characteristic of ankylosing spondylitis blood.

V was pared by 6 bases and J by 4 bases, with 7 bases of the junction left unmatched. Germline loops: CDR1 SQVTM, CDR2 ANQGSEA. CDR3 length equals 14 residues. This clonotype was seen a handful of times. The target antigen is unknown. Quantitative 5'-RACE with molecular barcodes generated TCR beta libraries. TCRdb re-derived calls from the 5' RACE reads in MiXCR, one entry per CDR3 protein. The sample carries a few hundred thousand distinct CDR3 sequences, 6.5% to 10% recorded once. Material for sequencing was blood, either unsorted or a sorted T cell fraction (not recorded which). The receptor was isolated from a male donor with ankylosing spondylitis. This sequence joins TRBV29-1 and TRBJ2-2; 8 nucleotides align to TRBD2. The CDR3 DNA is TGCAGCGTCGGAGCGGGAGCCGGCACCGGGGAGCTGTTTTTT. Encoded protein: CSVGAGAGTGELFF.